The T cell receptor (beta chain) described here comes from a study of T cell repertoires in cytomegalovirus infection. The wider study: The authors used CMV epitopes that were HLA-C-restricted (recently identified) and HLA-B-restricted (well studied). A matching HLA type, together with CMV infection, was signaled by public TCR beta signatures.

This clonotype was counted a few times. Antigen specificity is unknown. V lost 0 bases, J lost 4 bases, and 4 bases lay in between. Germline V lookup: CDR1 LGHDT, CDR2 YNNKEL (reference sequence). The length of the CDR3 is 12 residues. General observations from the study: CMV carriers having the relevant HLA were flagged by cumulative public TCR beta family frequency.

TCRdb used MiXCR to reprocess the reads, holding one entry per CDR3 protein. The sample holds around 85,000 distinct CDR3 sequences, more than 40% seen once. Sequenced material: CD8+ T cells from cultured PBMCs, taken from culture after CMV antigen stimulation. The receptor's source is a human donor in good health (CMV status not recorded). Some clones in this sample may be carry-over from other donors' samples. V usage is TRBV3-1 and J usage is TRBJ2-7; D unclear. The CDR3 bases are TGTGCCAGCAGCCAAGATACTTACGAGCAGTACTTC. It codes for CASSQDTYEQYF.